The clone carrying this T cell receptor (beta chain) was seen a single time. The PCR used 60 Vbeta and 13 Jbeta primers. The data were produced by immunoSEQ multiplex PCR, yet TCRdb's version contains in-frame clones alone and is incomplete. The sample contains about 120,000 clones, about 75% of which appear only once. Germline CDR1 is MGHRA and CDR2 is YSYEKL. CDR3 length: 14 amino acids. The V end lost 0 bases, the J end lost 2 bases, and 7 bases lay between the germline ends. This entry belongs to a study of cytomegalovirus exposure and HLA in healthy donors. Overall study: In an earlier analysis, 90 million to 120 million unique TCR beta sequences were found from about 190 million T cells.

The sequence derives from a woman in her forties in good health and CMV-seropositive. Material: PBMCs. The V call is TRBV4-1, the J call TRBJ1-2, with D unclear. For the CDR3, the DNA is TGCGCCAGCAGCCAAGATGCGGGAAACTATGGCTACACCTTC. Translation: CASSQDAGNYGYTF.